This T cell receptor (beta chain) was sequenced in a study of spatial heterogeneity in lung cancer. Via MiXCR, TCRdb re-called the 5' RACE reads, giving one row per CDR3 protein. The sample has around 110,000 distinct CDR3 sequences, 9% to 15% seen once. Described time point: blood at routine non-recurrence follow-up after resection. Frozen PBMC, nontumor lung or tumor provided whole RNA, which was sequenced unsorted. The CDR3 contains 15 residues. Per the germline V gene, CDR1 is LGHDT and CDR2 is YNNKEL (reference sequence). V dropped 4 bases and J dropped 3; count of bases not matched to a gene: 6.

The V and J genes are TRBV3-1 and TRBJ2-3, with TRBD1 matching 8 bases. The sample consisted of PBMCs, taken at follow-up. The TCR was taken from a male donor with early-stage non-small cell lung cancer. The CDR3 spells CASSPRTGLTDTQYF. The CDR3, as DNA: TGTGCCAGCAGCCCCCGGACAGGGCTGACAGATACGCAGTATTTT.